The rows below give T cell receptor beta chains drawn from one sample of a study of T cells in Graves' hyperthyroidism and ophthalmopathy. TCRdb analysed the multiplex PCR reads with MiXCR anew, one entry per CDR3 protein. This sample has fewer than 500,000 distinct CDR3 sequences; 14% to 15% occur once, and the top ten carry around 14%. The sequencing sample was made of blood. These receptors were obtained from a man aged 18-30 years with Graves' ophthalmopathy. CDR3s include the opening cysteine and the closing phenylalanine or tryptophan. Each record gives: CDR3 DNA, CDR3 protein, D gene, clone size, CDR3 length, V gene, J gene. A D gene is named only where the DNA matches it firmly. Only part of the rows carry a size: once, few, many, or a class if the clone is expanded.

CDR3nt: TGCGCCAGCAGCTTGAGTCTAGCGGGAGGGAGCCGGGAGCAGTTCTTC
CDR3aa: CASSLSLAGGSREQFF
d_gene: TRBD2
abundance: many
len: 16
v_gene: TRBV5-1
j_gene: TRBJ2-1

CDR3nt: TGCAGCGTTGAAGCAGCGGGAGGTACATACGAGCAGTACTTC
CDR3aa: CSVEAAGGTYEQYF
d_gene: TRBD2
abundance: many
len: 14
v_gene: TRBV29-1
j_gene: TRBJ2-7

CDR3nt: TGTGCCAGCAGCTTAGGTGGATGGGGGGGAATGGGCTACGAGCAGTACTTC
CDR3aa: CASSLGGWGGMGYEQYF
d_gene: TRBD2
abundance: many
len: 17
v_gene: TRBV11-2
j_gene: TRBJ2-7

CDR3nt: TGTGCCAGCGTTCGGACAGGAGTTTATCCCTACGAGCAGTACTTC
CDR3aa: CASVRTGVYPYEQYF
d_gene: TRBD1
abundance: NA
len: 15
v_gene: TRBV27
j_gene: TRBJ2-7

CDR3nt: TGCAGTGCTAGAGATACGGTAGCGGGGGGGCAAGAGACCCAGTACTTC
CDR3aa: CSARDTVAGGQETQYF
d_gene: TRBD2
abundance: many
len: 16
v_gene: TRBV20-1
j_gene: TRBJ2-5

CDR3nt: TGCGCCAGCAGCTTGGGCAGGGCCGGCACTGAAGCTTTCTTT
CDR3aa: CASSLGRAGTEAFF
d_gene: NA
abundance: few
len: 14
v_gene: TRBV5-1
j_gene: TRBJ1-1

CDR3nt: TGCGCCAGCAGCTTTTCGGGGATGAACACTGAAGCTTTCTTT
CDR3aa: CASSFSGMNTEAFF
d_gene: NA
abundance: many
len: 14
v_gene: TRBV5-1
j_gene: TRBJ1-1

CDR3nt: TGTGCCAGCATTGGTCTTGTGGGGGACAGGAGCTTTCTTAATGAGCAGTTCTTC
CDR3aa: CASIGLVGDRSFLNEQFF
d_gene: TRBD1
abundance: many
len: 18
v_gene: TRBV2
j_gene: TRBJ2-1

CDR3nt: TGTGCCAGTAGTAGGACCGAAAGGGCAGGGGGCTATGGCTACACCTTC
CDR3aa: CASSRTERAGGYGYTF
d_gene: TRBD1
abundance: NA
len: 16
v_gene: TRBV19
j_gene: TRBJ1-2

CDR3nt: TGTGCCAGCAGTGAAGTGGGCGGAGCCGGTTCCGAGCAGTACTTC
CDR3aa: CASSEVGGAGSEQYF
d_gene: NA
abundance: many
len: 15
v_gene: TRBV2
j_gene: TRBJ2-7